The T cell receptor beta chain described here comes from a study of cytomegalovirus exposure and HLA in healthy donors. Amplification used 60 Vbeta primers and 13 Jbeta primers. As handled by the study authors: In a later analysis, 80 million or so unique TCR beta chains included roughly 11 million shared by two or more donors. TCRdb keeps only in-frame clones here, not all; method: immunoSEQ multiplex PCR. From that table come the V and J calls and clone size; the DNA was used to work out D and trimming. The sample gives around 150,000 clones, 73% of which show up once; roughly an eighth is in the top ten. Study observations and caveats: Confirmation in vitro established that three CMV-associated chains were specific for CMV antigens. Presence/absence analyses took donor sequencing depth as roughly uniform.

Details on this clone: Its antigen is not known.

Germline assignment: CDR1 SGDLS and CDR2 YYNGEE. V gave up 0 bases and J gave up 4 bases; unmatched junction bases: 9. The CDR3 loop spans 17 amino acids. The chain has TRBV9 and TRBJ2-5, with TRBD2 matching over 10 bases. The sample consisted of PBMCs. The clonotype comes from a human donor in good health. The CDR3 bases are TGTGCCAGCAGCGTAGGGGCAGCGGGGGGGCCCGGAGAGACCCAGTACTTC. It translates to CASSVGAAGGPGETQYF.